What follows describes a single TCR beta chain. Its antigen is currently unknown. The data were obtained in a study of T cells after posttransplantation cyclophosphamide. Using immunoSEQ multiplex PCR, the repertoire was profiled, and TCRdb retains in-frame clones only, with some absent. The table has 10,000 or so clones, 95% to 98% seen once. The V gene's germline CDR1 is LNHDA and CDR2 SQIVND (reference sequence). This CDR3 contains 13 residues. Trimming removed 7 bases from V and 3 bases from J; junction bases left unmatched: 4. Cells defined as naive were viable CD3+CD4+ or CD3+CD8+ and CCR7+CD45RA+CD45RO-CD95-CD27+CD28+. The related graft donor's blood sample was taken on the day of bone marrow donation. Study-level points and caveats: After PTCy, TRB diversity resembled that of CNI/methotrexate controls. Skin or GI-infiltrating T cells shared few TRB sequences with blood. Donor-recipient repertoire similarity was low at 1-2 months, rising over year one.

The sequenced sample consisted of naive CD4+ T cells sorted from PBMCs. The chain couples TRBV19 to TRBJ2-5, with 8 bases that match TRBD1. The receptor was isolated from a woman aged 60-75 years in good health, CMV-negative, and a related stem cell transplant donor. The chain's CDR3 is CASTDRGEETQYF. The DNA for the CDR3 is TGTGCCAGTACAGACAGGGGCGAAGAGACCCAGTACTTC. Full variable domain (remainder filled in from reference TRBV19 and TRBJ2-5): DGGITQSPKYLFRKEGQNVTLSCEQNLNHDAMYWYRQDPGQGLRLIYYSQIVNDFQKGDIAEGYSVSREKKESFPLTVTSAQKNPTAFYLCASTDRGEETQYFGPGTRLLVL.